This is a list of T cell receptor beta chains from one sample in a study of T cell changes during pregnancy in multiple sclerosis. The repertoire was sequenced with immunoSEQ multiplex PCR; TCRdb's copy has only in-frame clones and lacks some. This sample has about 97,000 clones; 75% to 95% occur once, and the top ten carry under 0.8%. Sequencing was performed on peripheral blood, taken in the second trimester of pregnancy. These receptors originate from a female donor in good health, enrolled as a control in a pregnancy study. The CDR3 runs from the conserved cysteine through the conserved F or W. D genes are given only for firm matches. Clone size is shown for a subset of rows, as once, few, many or a class of expanded clone.

D gene: NA
clone size: NA
J gene: TRBJ1-3
V gene: TRBV18
CDR3 DNA: TGTGCCAGCTCATCCTCACAGGGCTCGGGAAACACCATATATTTT
CDR3 protein: CASSSSQGSGNTIYF

D gene: TRBD1
clone size: NA
J gene: TRBJ2-1
V gene: TRBV5-1
CDR3 DNA: TGCGCCAGCAGCTCCAGGGGGAAGCGTTCCGCCGATGAGCAGTTCTTC
CDR3 protein: CASSSRGKRSADEQFF

D gene: NA
clone size: NA
J gene: TRBJ1-1
V gene: TRBV7-2
CDR3 DNA: TGTGCCAGCACCCGCAGGTACACTGAAGCTTTCTTT
CDR3 protein: CASTRRYTEAFF

D gene: NA
clone size: NA
J gene: TRBJ2-1
V gene: TRBV29-1
CDR3 DNA: TGCAGCGTTCAACGGGTCTCCTACAATGAGCAGTTCTTC
CDR3 protein: CSVQRVSYNEQFF

D gene: TRBD2
clone size: NA
J gene: TRBJ2-7
V gene: TRBV5-6
CDR3 DNA: TGTGCCAGCAGTTCTCTTCCAGGGACTAGCGGGATGGGGGAGCAGTACTTC
CDR3 protein: CASSSLPGTSGMGEQYF

D gene: TRBD2
clone size: few
J gene: TRBJ2-1
V gene: TRBV7-9
CDR3 DNA: TGTGCCAGCAGTTTAGCGGGGGGTAACTCCTACAATGAGCAGTTCTTC
CDR3 protein: CASSLAGGNSYNEQFF

D gene: NA
clone size: NA
J gene: TRBJ1-3
V gene: TRBV4-1
CDR3 DNA: TGCGCCAGCAGCCAAGATCCGGGAACGAAAAACACCATATATTTT
CDR3 protein: CASSQDPGTKNTIYF

D gene: TRBD1
clone size: once
J gene: TRBJ2-7
V gene: TRBV10-1
CDR3 DNA: TGCGCCAGCAGTGAGGGGGGGACAGGGGGTAGCTCCTACGAGCAGTACTTC
CDR3 protein: CASSEGGTGGSSYEQYF

D gene: TRBD2
clone size: NA
J gene: TRBJ2-1
V gene: TRBV30
CDR3 DNA: TGTGCCTGGGTCACCGAGCGGGAATACAATGAGCAGTTCTTC
CDR3 protein: CAWVTEREYNEQFF

D gene: TRBD2
clone size: NA
J gene: TRBJ2-1
V gene: TRBV11-2
CDR3 DNA: TGTGCCAGCAGCTTAATCGGGGGCGGGGGGGCTTACAATGAGCAGTTCTTC
CDR3 protein: CASSLIGGGGAYNEQFF

D gene: NA
clone size: NA
J gene: TRBJ1-1
V gene: TRBV6-1
CDR3 DNA: TGTGCCAGCAGGGAGACGGGAGAAGCTTTCTTT
CDR3 protein: CASRETGEAFF

D gene: NA
clone size: NA
J gene: TRBJ2-7
V gene: TRBV7-8
CDR3 DNA: TGTGCCAGCAGCTCGCCCCCGGACGGGAGCTCCTACGAGCAGTACTTC
CDR3 protein: CASSSPPDGSSYEQYF

D gene: NA
clone size: NA
J gene: TRBJ1-2
V gene: TRBV25-1
CDR3 DNA: TGTGCCAGCAGTTCCGGGACAAAAGGCTACACCTTC
CDR3 protein: CASSSGTKGYTF

D gene: NA
clone size: NA
J gene: TRBJ1-1
V gene: TRBV7-5
CDR3 DNA: TGTGCCAGAAGCTTAGTGGGGACAGGGGGTTACACTGAAGCTTTCTTT
CDR3 protein: CARSLVGTGGYTEAFF

D gene: NA
clone size: NA
J gene: TRBJ2-7
V gene: TRBV6-6
CDR3 DNA: TGTGCCAGCAGATATCCGACAGGCAACAACCGAGAGCAGTACTTC
CDR3 protein: CASRYPTGNNREQYF

D gene: TRBD2
clone size: NA
J gene: TRBJ2-2
V gene: TRBV7-9
CDR3 DNA: TGTGCCAGCAGCAACGTAGCGGGGGCATTGACCGGGGAGCTGTTTTTT
CDR3 protein: CASSNVAGALTGELFF

D gene: TRBD2
clone size: NA
J gene: TRBJ2-7
V gene: TRBV28
CDR3 DNA: TGTGCCAGCAGCGGCACTGGGTGGGAGGGTGCCTACGAGCAGTACTTC
CDR3 protein: CASSGTGWEGAYEQYF

D gene: NA
clone size: NA
J gene: TRBJ1-5
V gene: TRBV19
CDR3 DNA: TGTGCCAGTAGTGTGTCAGTTAATCAGCCCCAGCATTTT
CDR3 protein: CASSVSVNQPQHF

D gene: NA
clone size: NA
J gene: TRBJ1-3
V gene: TRBV5-6
CDR3 DNA: TGTGCCAGCAGCGCCCATACAGGGTCAGGAAACACCATATATTTT
CDR3 protein: CASSAHTGSGNTIYF

D gene: TRBD1
clone size: NA
J gene: TRBJ1-3
V gene: TRBV6-6
CDR3 DNA: TGTGCCAGCAGTTACTCGACAGGGTCGGGGGGAAACACCATATATTTT
CDR3 protein: CASSYSTGSGGNTIYF

D gene: TRBD1
clone size: NA
J gene: TRBJ1-2
V gene: TRBV5-6
CDR3 DNA: TGTGCCAGCAGCCTAAACAGGGGGATGTATAGGGGCTACACCTTC
CDR3 protein: CASSLNRGMYRGYTF

D gene: NA
clone size: NA
J gene: TRBJ2-7
V gene: TRBV18
CDR3 DNA: TGTGCCAGCTCTGTCTCAGGGGCTTTCTCCTACGAGCAGTACTTC
CDR3 protein: CASSVSGAFSYEQYF

D gene: TRBD1
clone size: NA
J gene: TRBJ2-4
V gene: TRBV6-1
CDR3 DNA: TGTGCCAGCAGTGGCACAGGGGGCGCAAGGATTAAAAACATTCAGTACTTC
CDR3 protein: CASSGTGGARIKNIQYF

D gene: NA
clone size: NA
J gene: TRBJ1-4
V gene: TRBV18
CDR3 DNA: TGTGCCAGCTCACCCGACAGATTTAATGAAAAACTGTTTTTT
CDR3 protein: CASSPDRFNEKLFF

D gene: NA
clone size: NA
J gene: TRBJ2-7
V gene: TRBV7-2
CDR3 DNA: TGTGCCAGCAGCTTAGAGAGCATATCAACCTACGAGCAGTACTTC
CDR3 protein: CASSLESISTYEQYF

D gene: NA
clone size: NA
J gene: TRBJ1-6
V gene: TRBV5-1
CDR3 DNA: TGCGCCAGCAGCTTCTTGACAGACCGAGGATCACCCCTCCACTTT
CDR3 protein: CASSFLTDRGSPLHF

D gene: TRBD2
clone size: NA
J gene: TRBJ2-1
V gene: TRBV7-9
CDR3 DNA: TGTGCCAGCAGCCCCGGACTAGCGGGAAGCAATGAGCAGTTCTTC
CDR3 protein: CASSPGLAGSNEQFF

D gene: NA
clone size: NA
J gene: TRBJ2-7
V gene: TRBV21-1
CDR3 DNA: TGTGCCAGCAGCAGGACAGGGGGGGATTACGAGCAGTACTTC
CDR3 protein: CASSRTGGDYEQYF

D gene: NA
clone size: NA
J gene: TRBJ1-2
V gene: TRBV5-1
CDR3 DNA: TGCGCCAGCAGCATGTTCGGGACACCCGGGCAAAAAGACTATGGCTACACCTTC
CDR3 protein: CASSMFGTPGQKDYGYTF

D gene: TRBD1
clone size: NA
J gene: TRBJ2-7
V gene: TRBV7-6
CDR3 DNA: TGTGCCAGCAGTAAAACCCAGGGGGCCAGCTACGAGCAGTACTTC
CDR3 protein: CASSKTQGASYEQYF

D gene: TRBD2
clone size: NA
J gene: TRBJ2-2
V gene: TRBV7-2
CDR3 DNA: TGTGCCAGCAGCTTAGTGGGCGGGGGGTCCGGGGAGCTGTTTTTT
CDR3 protein: CASSLVGGGSGELFF

D gene: TRBD2
clone size: NA
J gene: TRBJ2-3
V gene: TRBV30
CDR3 DNA: TGTGCAAATGTTCCGAGCGGGAGGTCTGTGGATACGCAGTATTTT
CDR3 protein: CANVPSGRSVDTQYF

D gene: TRBD1
clone size: NA
J gene: TRBJ1-1
V gene: TRBV6-5
CDR3 DNA: TGTGCCAGCAGTTACTGGACAGGGCCAAACACTGAAGCTTTCTTT
CDR3 protein: CASSYWTGPNTEAFF

D gene: TRBD1
clone size: NA
J gene: TRBJ1-2
V gene: TRBV2
CDR3 DNA: TGTGCCAGCAGTGACCGGACAGGGAACTATGGCTACACCTTC
CDR3 protein: CASSDRTGNYGYTF

D gene: NA
clone size: NA
J gene: TRBJ1-1
V gene: TRBV7-9
CDR3 DNA: TGTGCCAGCAGCTTAGGTGCAGGGCCGAACACTGAAGCTTTCTTT
CDR3 protein: CASSLGAGPNTEAFF

D gene: NA
clone size: NA
J gene: TRBJ1-1
V gene: TRBV4-1
CDR3 DNA: TGCGCCAGCAGCGCAACCGGGGGGAATGAAGCTTTCTTT
CDR3 protein: CASSATGGNEAFF

D gene: TRBD1
clone size: NA
J gene: TRBJ2-7
V gene: TRBV5-6
CDR3 DNA: TGTGCCAGCAGCCGACAGGGGGCCCAGACCTACGAGCAGTACTTC
CDR3 protein: CASSRQGAQTYEQYF

D gene: NA
clone size: NA
J gene: TRBJ2-7
V gene: TRBV14
CDR3 DNA: TGTGCCAGCAGCCAAGATTTCTCGGGATTATCCTACGAGCAGTACTTC
CDR3 protein: CASSQDFSGLSYEQYF

D gene: TRBD2
clone size: once
J gene: TRBJ2-3
V gene: TRBV27
CDR3 DNA: TGTGCCAGCAGTTTGGGCGGGAGGAGCACAGATACGCAGTATTTT
CDR3 protein: CASSLGGRSTDTQYF

D gene: TRBD2
clone size: NA
J gene: TRBJ2-3
V gene: TRBV13
CDR3 DNA: TGTGCCAGCAGCGCCGGGACTAGCGGGACAGATACGCAGTATTTT
CDR3 protein: CASSAGTSGTDTQYF

D gene: NA
clone size: NA
J gene: TRBJ1-4
V gene: TRBV2
CDR3 DNA: TGTGCCAGCACCCCCGAGGGGAGGGGAACTAATGAAAAACTGTTTTTT
CDR3 protein: CASTPEGRGTNEKLFF

D gene: NA
clone size: NA
J gene: TRBJ2-7
V gene: TRBV5-6
CDR3 DNA: TGTGCCAGCAGCTTGGTTGGCGGGGTGGTAGAGCAGTACTTC
CDR3 protein: CASSLVGGVVEQYF

D gene: TRBD1
clone size: NA
J gene: TRBJ1-1
V gene: TRBV6-5
CDR3 DNA: TGTGCCAGCAGTCCCACAGGGGGCCGTGGGACTGAAGCTTTCTTT
CDR3 protein: CASSPTGGRGTEAFF

D gene: TRBD1
clone size: NA
J gene: TRBJ1-6
V gene: TRBV5-1
CDR3 DNA: TGCGCCAGCAGCTTACGCACAGGGGGGGGAAATAATTCACCCCTCCACTTT
CDR3 protein: CASSLRTGGGNNSPLHF

D gene: TRBD2
clone size: NA
J gene: TRBJ2-5
V gene: TRBV5-1
CDR3 DNA: TGCGCCAGCAGCTTGGCGGGGGGAATCCAAGAGACCCAGTACTTC
CDR3 protein: CASSLAGGIQETQYF

D gene: NA
clone size: few
J gene: TRBJ2-3
V gene: TRBV7-2
CDR3 DNA: TGTGCCAGCAGCTTACAGCGATCTAGCACAGATACGCAGTATTTT
CDR3 protein: CASSLQRSSTDTQYF

D gene: NA
clone size: few
J gene: TRBJ1-2
V gene: TRBV7-9
CDR3 DNA: TGTGCCAGCATCCCCAGTGGGGCAGCCTCAACTTATGGCTACACCTTC
CDR3 protein: CASIPSGAASTYGYTF

D gene: NA
clone size: NA
J gene: TRBJ2-7
V gene: TRBV6-1
CDR3 DNA: TGTGCCAGCAGTGAATGGGTCCAGGGATCCTACGAGCAGTACTTC
CDR3 protein: CASSEWVQGSYEQYF

D gene: NA
clone size: NA
J gene: TRBJ1-6
V gene: TRBV5-1
CDR3 DNA: TGCGCCAGCAGCTTCGGACAGCTCTATAATTCACCCCTCCACTTT
CDR3 protein: CASSFGQLYNSPLHF

D gene: TRBD1
clone size: NA
J gene: TRBJ2-3
V gene: TRBV6-1
CDR3 DNA: TGTGCCAGCAATCGGGACAGGGCAGATACGCAGTATTTT
CDR3 protein: CASNRDRADTQYF

D gene: NA
clone size: NA
J gene: TRBJ2-1
V gene: TRBV5-6
CDR3 DNA: TGTGCCAGCAGCCTCGGGACAAACATCTACAATGAGCAGTTCTTC
CDR3 protein: CASSLGTNIYNEQFF

D gene: NA
clone size: NA
J gene: TRBJ2-1
V gene: TRBV2
CDR3 DNA: TGTGCCAACCATCCGGAAACTAGCACCAATGAGCAGTTCTTC
CDR3 protein: CANHPETSTNEQFF

D gene: TRBD1
clone size: NA
J gene: TRBJ2-7
V gene: TRBV6-1
CDR3 DNA: TGTGCCAGCAGTGAATGGACAGGGGGCATTAACTACGAGCAGTACTTC
CDR3 protein: CASSEWTGGINYEQYF

D gene: TRBD1
clone size: NA
J gene: TRBJ2-2
V gene: TRBV4-3
CDR3 DNA: TGCGCCAGCAGCCAAGAAAACAGGGGGCCCGGGGAGCTGTTTTTT
CDR3 protein: CASSQENRGPGELFF

D gene: TRBD2
clone size: NA
J gene: TRBJ2-1
V gene: TRBV2
CDR3 DNA: TGTGCCAGCAGCGGGGTTTTAGCGGGGGTTACCTACAATGAGCAGTTCTTC
CDR3 protein: CASSGVLAGVTYNEQFF